These T cell receptor beta chains were read from a single sample in a study of shared clonotypes between healthy human individuals. Assay used: immunoSEQ multiplex PCR; TCRdb lists only in-frame clones, some missing. The table lists around 560,000 clones, approximately 95% of them singletons. The specimen was naive CD8+ T cells sorted from blood. Source of these receptors: a woman under 40 in good health. Each CDR3 is given with its conserved first and last residue. A D gene is named only where the DNA matches it firmly.

v_call,d_call,j_call,cdr3_aa,cdr3_nt
TRBV5-8,-,TRBJ2-7,CASSPDTYYEQYF,TGTGCCAGCAGCCCGGACACCTACTACGAGCAGTACTTC
TRBV5-1,-,TRBJ2-7,CASSHEDGYYEQYF,TGCGCCAGCAGTCACGAGGACGGTTACTACGAGCAGTACTTC
TRBV5-1,TRBD2,TRBJ2-5,CASKYATSARRETQYF,TGCGCCAGCAAGTATGCGACTAGCGCCCGGAGGGAGACCCAGTACTTC
TRBV19,-,TRBJ1-5,CASSILAGENQPQHF,TGTGCCAGTAGTATACTGGCAGGGGAGAATCAGCCCCAGCATTTT
TRBV4-1,-,TRBJ1-6,CASSPALSNPPLHF,TGCGCCAGCAGCCCGGCTCTGTCGAATCCACCCCTCCACTTT
TRBV5-8,TRBD1,TRBJ1-2,CASSPGTDFNYGYTF,TGTGCCAGCAGCCCCGGGACAGATTTTAACTATGGCTACACCTTC
TRBV11-2,-,TRBJ1-2,CASSSIPGFGYTF,TGTGCCAGCAGCTCCATCCCAGGGTTCGGCTACACCTTC
TRBV7-8,-,TRBJ2-7,CASSSGRISNEQYF,TGTGCCAGCAGCTCAGGACGGATATCTAACGAGCAGTACTTC
TRBV11-2,-,TRBJ1-6,CASSRTGYSYNSPLHF,TGTGCCAGCAGCAGAACAGGGTACTCCTATAATTCACCCCTCCACTTT
TRBV9,-,TRBJ1-5,CASSVDPGNQPQHF,TGTGCCAGCAGCGTAGATCCGGGTAATCAGCCCCAGCATTTT
TRBV5-1,-,TRBJ2-7,CASSLGGPGYEQYF,TGCGCCAGCAGCTTAGGAGGGCCGGGGTACGAGCAGTACTTC
TRBV9,TRBD1,TRBJ1-5,CASSIAGQQNQPQHF,TGTGCCAGCAGCATCGCGGGACAGCAAAATCAGCCCCAGCATTTT
TRBV6-1,-,TRBJ2-7,CASSEAGEGLGEQYF,TGTGCCAGCAGTGAAGCGGGAGAGGGCTTGGGCGAGCAGTACTTC
TRBV6-5,-,TRBJ2-5,CASSYSGSGQETQYF,TGTGCCAGCAGTTACTCGGGCTCGGGGCAAGAGACCCAGTACTTC
TRBV9,-,TRBJ1-5,CASSVGQGSNQPQHF,TGTGCCAGCAGCGTAGGGCAGGGGAGCAATCAGCCCCAGCATTTT
TRBV28,-,TRBJ1-1,CASSLLPGMNTEAFF,TGTGCCAGCAGTTTACTCCCGGGCATGAACACTGAAGCTTTCTTT
TRBV5-6,-,TRBJ1-3,CASSLGGAGNTIYF,TGTGCCAGCAGCTTGGGAGGGGCTGGAAACACCATATATTTT
TRBV9,-,TRBJ1-1,CASSVDGSLNTEAFF,TGTGCCAGCAGCGTAGACGGGAGTTTGAACACTGAAGCTTTCTTT
TRBV28,TRBD1,TRBJ1-1,CASSRGQVWVGAEAFF,TGTGCCAGCAGCCGGGGACAGGTATGGGTCGGGGCTGAAGCTTTCTTT
TRBV5-6,-,TRBJ2-7,CASELMGGPHRHF,TGTGCCAGCGAATTAATGGGGGGGCCACATCGGCACTTC
TRBV28,-,TRBJ1-1,CASSLYSGGLSTEAFF,TGTGCCAGCAGTTTATATTCCGGGGGGCTATCGACTGAAGCTTTCTTT
TRBV7-9,TRBD2,TRBJ2-1,CASSLGLVRDEQFF,TGTGCCAGCAGCTTGGGACTAGTTAGGGATGAGCAGTTCTTC
TRBV10-3,-,TRBJ2-7,CASRPVTSYEQYF,TGTGCCAGCCGACCCGTGACCTCCTACGAGCAGTACTTC
TRBV29-1,-,TRBJ2-5,CSVEGVRGLAGQTQYF,TGCAGCGTTGAAGGTGTCAGGGGGCTAGCGGGACAGACCCAGTACTTC
TRBV28,-,TRBJ1-1,CASSLRGGGTEAFF,TGTGCCAGCAGTTTAAGAGGGGGGGGCACTGAAGCTTTCTTT
TRBV13,-,TRBJ1-2,CASSLTTGVVYGYTF,TGTGCCAGCAGCTTGACCACGGGGGTGGTCTATGGCTACACCTTC
TRBV2,-,TRBJ2-7,CASSEGGGMGEQYF,TGTGCCAGCAGTGAAGGCGGCGGGATGGGCGAGCAGTACTTC
TRBV29-1,-,TRBJ1-2,CSVVSVDNYGYTF,TGCAGCGTTGTATCCGTGGATAACTATGGCTACACCTTC
TRBV13,TRBD1,TRBJ2-7,CASSVGTAYEQYF,TGTGCCAGCAGCGTCGGGACAGCCTACGAGCAGTACTTC
TRBV5-4,-,TRBJ2-1,CASSLANEQFF,TGTGCCAGCAGCTTGGCAAATGAGCAGTTCTTC
TRBV4-2,-,TRBJ2-7,CASSQVSHYEQYF,TGTGCCAGCAGCCAAGTTTCTCACTACGAGCAGTACTTC
TRBV27,-,TRBJ2-7,CASSPGRGQEQYF,TGTGCCAGCAGTCCGGGGAGGGGGCAGGAGCAGTACTTC
TRBV30,TRBD2,TRBJ2-5,CAWSARLAGLETQYF,TGTGCCTGGAGTGCTCGACTAGCGGGATTGGAGACCCAGTACTTC
TRBV25-1,-,TRBJ1-3,CASSEYGEGTLGNTIYF,TGTGCCAGCAGTGAATATGGAGAGGGGACGCTTGGAAACACCATATATTTT
TRBV4-1,TRBD1,TRBJ2-5,CASSPPKGGQGIKTQYF,TGCGCCAGCAGCCCGCCGAAAGGGGGACAGGGAATAAAGACCCAGTACTTC
TRBV28,TRBD2,TRBJ2-2,CASRTTSGRTGELFF,TGTGCCAGCCGCACCACTAGCGGGAGGACCGGGGAGCTGTTTTTT
TRBV27,TRBD2,TRBJ2-1,CASSLSASGTYNEQFF,TGTGCCAGCAGTTTATCAGCTAGCGGGACCTACAATGAGCAGTTCTTC
TRBV2,TRBD1,TRBJ2-1,CASRTGTGEFF,TGTGCCAGCAGGACCGGGACAGGGGAGTTCTTC
TRBV7-9,TRBD2,TRBJ2-7,CASSIGLAGLSYEQYF,TGTGCCAGCAGCATTGGACTAGCGGGATTATCCTACGAGCAGTACTTC